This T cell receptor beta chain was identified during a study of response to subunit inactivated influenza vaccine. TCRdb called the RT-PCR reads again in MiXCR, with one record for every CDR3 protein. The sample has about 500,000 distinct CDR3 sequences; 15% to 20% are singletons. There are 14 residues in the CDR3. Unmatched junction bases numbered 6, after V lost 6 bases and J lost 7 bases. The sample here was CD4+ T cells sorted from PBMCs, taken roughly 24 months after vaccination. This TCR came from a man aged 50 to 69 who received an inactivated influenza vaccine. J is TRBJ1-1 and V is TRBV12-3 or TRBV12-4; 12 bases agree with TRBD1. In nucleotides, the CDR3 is TGTGCCAGCAGGCGGGACAGGGGGCCAGGTGAAGCTTTCTTT. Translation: CASRRDRGPGEAFF.